The TCR beta chain described here comes from a study of molecular identifiers for immune sequencing clone quantification. Overall study context: Within a replicate experiment, RNA obtained from either approximately 20,000 or 98,000 naive CD8 cells was divided into five aliquots, and four of those aliquots were then sequenced. Broader study findings: Clones above 20 RNA copies held over 98% of effector molecules, under 1% in naive cells.

This clonotype showed up many times. Its target is unknown. Bulk TCR library preparation followed previously described methods with listed TCR primers. TCRdb called the PCR reads again in MiXCR, with one record for every CDR3 protein. Counted here are about 640,000 distinct CDR3 sequences, approximately 20% occurring once; the ten biggest clones make up 0.7% to 1%. The V end was cut by 2 bases, the J end by 0 bases, with 7 bases between. CDR3 length equals 14 residues. Germline V gene data show CDR1 as MNHNS and CDR2 as SASEGT. The sequenced sample consisted of naive CD8+ T cells from blood, with Jurkat cell RNA spiked in. Noted subset: FACS-sorted CD8+CD4-CCR7+CD45RA+ naive T cells. V and J are TRBV6-1 and TRBJ1-1; D is undetermined. The sequence was obtained from a human donor in good health. Some libraries in this study had Jurkat cell RNA spiked in. The CDR3 spells CASSELGMNTEAFF. As DNA, the CDR3 is TGTGCCAGCAGTGAACTGGGGATGAACACTGAAGCTTTCTTT.